Listed below are T cell receptor beta chains from one sample, sequenced in a study of beta chain features in type 1 diabetes. Only in-frame clones appear in the TCRdb table, and some are missing; sequencing was by immunoSEQ multiplex PCR. The sample comprises some 250,000 clones, 25% to 35% of which are singletons, and approximately 4% rests with the top ten. The sequenced sample consisted of central memory CD4+ T cells from blood. The receptors stem from a man aged 25-45 years in good health. Each CDR3 is given with its conserved first and last residue. D genes are given only for firm matches. Some rows mark clone size as missing; the rest say once, few, many or name a class of expanded clone.

j_call clone_size d_call v_call cdr3_nt cdr3_aa
TRBJ1-1 - TRBD1 TRBV29-1 TGCAGCGCCCGACAGGGACAGGGGATTACTGAAGCTTTCTTT CSARQGQGITEAFF
TRBJ2-2 - - TRBV10-1 TGCGCCAGCAGTGGTGACGGGGCCACCGGGGAGCTGTTTTTT CASSGDGATGELFF
TRBJ2-3 few TRBD1 TRBV7-2 TGTGCCAGCAGCCGTTCGGGACAGGGCACAGATACGCAGTATTTT CASSRSGQGTDTQYF
TRBJ2-5 - TRBD1 TRBV18 TGTGCCAGCTCACTCCGGGACAGGGATCGAGAGACCCAGTACTTC CASSLRDRDRETQYF
TRBJ1-5 - TRBD1 TRBV7-8 TGTGCCAGCAGCGCAGGACAGGGGAATCAGCCCCAGCATTTT CASSAGQGNQPQHF
TRBJ1-5 - - TRBV4-2 TGTGCCAGCAGCCAGCCTGGAGACGAAGGGGCCCAGCATTTT CASSQPGDEGAQHF
TRBJ2-3 few - TRBV5-6 TGTGCCAGCACCCGGGGGTATACAGATACGCAGTATTTT CASTRGYTDTQYF
TRBJ2-2 few - TRBV4-3 TGCGCCAGCAGCCAAGGAGGGGCAGGGTTTAACGGGGAGCTGTTTTTT CASSQGGAGFNGELFF
TRBJ2-7 - TRBD1 TRBV7-2 TGTGCCAGCAGCCACGGGACAGCTACTGAGCAGTACTTC CASSHGTATEQYF
TRBJ2-3 few TRBD1 TRBV2 TGTGCCAGCCGGGACAGGGGGTTTGGCACAGATACGCAGTATTTT CASRDRGFGTDTQYF
TRBJ1-1 - - TRBV7-2 TGTGCCAGCAGCTTGGCCGGGAGCGGGGCTGAAGCTTTCTTT CASSLAGSGAEAFF
TRBJ1-2 few - TRBV7-9 TGTGCCAGCAGCTTAGGAGCAGGGGACTATGGCTACACCTTC CASSLGAGDYGYTF
TRBJ2-5 few TRBD2 TRBV4-3 TGCGCCAGCAGCCGACTAGCTCTAGAGACCCAGTACTTC CASSRLALETQYF
TRBJ2-3 - - TRBV25-1 TGTGCCAGCAGTCGGGGCACAGATACGCAGTATTTT CASSRGTDTQYF
TRBJ2-5 - TRBD1 TRBV5-1 TGCGCCAGCAGCGTCGGACAGGACGAGACCCAGTACTTC CASSVGQDETQYF
TRBJ2-7 - TRBD1 TRBV6-5 TGTGCCAGCAGACCCGACAGGGGCTTGTACGAGCAGTACTTC CASRPDRGLYEQYF
TRBJ2-3 - - TRBV6-1 TGTGCCAGCAGGGCGCCTTCTAGCACAGATACGCAGTATTTT CASRAPSSTDTQYF
TRBJ2-1 few - TRBV19 TGTGCCAGCACCGGGAGTGGCAATGAGCAGTTCTTC CASTGSGNEQFF
TRBJ2-3 - - TRBV2 TGTGGCACGACCGGAGTCTCAGATACGCAGTATTTT CGTTGVSDTQYF
TRBJ2-5 - - TRBV29-1 TGCAGCGTTGGGGAGCTCCAAGAGACCCAGTACTTC CSVGELQETQYF
TRBJ2-1 - - TRBV6-1 TGTGCCAGCAGCGTACAGGGAGGCTCCTACAATGAGCAGTTCTTC CASSVQGGSYNEQFF
TRBJ2-7 many - TRBV7-9 TGTGCCAGCGGGGACTACGAGCAGTACTTC CASGDYEQYF
TRBJ2-5 few TRBD2 TRBV29-1 TGCAGCGTCCCCCGAGCGGGAGGGTGGGAGACCCAGTACTTC CSVPRAGGWETQYF
TRBJ2-4 - - TRBV28 TGTGCCAGCAGTCCAAGAGGGACTTCGGGCAAAAACATTCAGTACTTC CASSPRGTSGKNIQYF
TRBJ2-1 many - TRBV7-2 TGTGCCAGCAGCTTCCCCTCAGAGCAGTTCTTC CASSFPSEQFF
TRBJ2-1 - TRBD1 TRBV30 TGTGCCTGGAGTGGATCGGACAGGGCTAGGGTTAGCTCCTACAATGAGCAGTTCTTC CAWSGSDRARVSSYNEQFF
TRBJ2-7 - - TRBV18 TGTGCCAGCTCACCTAGTAGGGTCGGGCATTCCTACGAGCAGTACTTC CASSPSRVGHSYEQYF
TRBJ2-3 few - TRBV25-1 TGTGCCAGCAGTGACCAGGGACGGGCAGATACGCAGTATTTT CASSDQGRADTQYF
TRBJ1-1 few - TRBV7-2 TGTGCCAGCACACTTCAGGGGAACACTGAAGCTTTCTTT CASTLQGNTEAFF
TRBJ1-2 few - TRBV29-1 TGCAGCGTTTTGGAGCCCCGCTATGGCTACACCTTC CSVLEPRYGYTF
TRBJ2-5 - TRBD1 TRBV5-6 TGTGCCAGCAGCTTCGGGACAGGGGGAGAGACCCAGTACTTC CASSFGTGGETQYF
TRBJ1-1 - TRBD1 TRBV7-9 TGTGCCAGCAGCCCGCGGACAGGTGGCAGGGACACTGAAGCTTTCTTT CASSPRTGGRDTEAFF
TRBJ1-1 few - TRBV7-6 TGTGCCAGCAGCTTAAGCGGGGCGAACACTGAAGCTTTCTTT CASSLSGANTEAFF
TRBJ1-3 - - TRBV28 TGTGCCAGCAGTATCGGTGGTGCAATATGGGACACCATATATTTT CASSIGGAIWDTIYF
TRBJ1-5 - - TRBV6-4 TGTGCCAGCAGTGGATGGGAAAGGGGTAGCAATCAGCCCCAGCATTTT CASSGWERGSNQPQHF
TRBJ2-2 few - TRBV5-1 TGCGCCAGCGCGACAGTCTCGAACACCGGGGAGCTGTTTTTT CASATVSNTGELFF
TRBJ2-3 few TRBD1 TRBV15 TGTGCCACCAAGGACAGGGAAAGCACAGATACGCAGTATTTT CATKDRESTDTQYF
TRBJ2-2 few TRBD1 TRBV7-8 TGTGCCGGGGGACAGGGGGACACCGGGGAGCTGTTTTTT CAGGQGDTGELFF
TRBJ2-2 - - TRBV14 TGTGCCAGCAGCCAAGATTCCCGGGGGCCGCGCGGGGAGCTGTTTTTT CASSQDSRGPRGELFF